This TCR beta chain was identified during a study of Ad26.COV2.S vaccination and SARS-CoV-2 variants. Study information: In the study, Ad26.COV2.S was injected intramuscularly once, or twice 56 days apart. Overall study findings and caveats: Placebo and vaccine recipients had non-spike TCR breadth that was similar. Placebo recipients trailed vaccine recipients in spike-specific TCR breadth.

Trimming at V came to 4 bases and at J to 6 bases, leaving 6 bases not matched to a gene. There are 14 residues in the CDR3. Germline CDR1 is LGHNA and CDR2 is YSLEER. TCRdb's table, derived via immunoSEQ multiplex PCR, lists solely in-frame clones and lacks some. The sample contains 400,000 to 450,000 clones, over 80% of which appear only once. To note about this clone: The target antigen is unknown.

The treatment here: 19 received Ad26.COV2.S at low or high dose, single or two shots; about 5 received placebo; per-sample allocation not given. The samples were gathered on day 63 after the first injection of vaccine or placebo. An Ad26 vector expressing Wuhan-strain SARS-CoV-2 spike constituted the vaccine. Material: peripheral blood, obtained in a trial of Ad26.COV2.S vaccine versus placebo. The origin of this receptor is a person between 18 and 65 years old who received the Ad26.COV2.S COVID-19 vaccine or a placebo. This chain links TRBV4-3 with TRBJ1-2; 9 bases are a match to TRBD1. The CDR3 region is CASSPDRGTDGYTF. CDR3 nucleotide sequence: TGCGCCAGCAGCCCGGACAGGGGAACGGATGGCTACACCTTC.